This T cell receptor (beta chain) originates from a study of blood T cells in healthy people across ages. Then a second PCR, running about 6 to 12 cycles, was carried out with a sample-barcoded 5' primer and a J-beta primer mix. MiXCR was run by TCRdb on the 5' RACE reads, yielding one entry per CDR3 protein. The sample carries about a million distinct CDR3 sequences, around 49% recorded once. The individuals who served as donors were healthy Caucasians living in Russia, aged roughly 6 to 95. The authors isolated at least 7 million PBMCs per sample. The ends were cut back, 5 bases at V and 5 bases at J, with 16 bases in the middle. There are 14 residues in the CDR3. Germline values: CDR1 DFQATT, CDR2 SNEGSKA (reference sequence).

The TCR comes from a man aged 25 to 45 in good health. The source material was blood. V gene TRBV20-1 combines with J gene TRBJ2-1; TRBD2 might be the D (6 bases). This CDR3 reads CSAYAEGTHNEQFF. The CDR3 coding sequence is TGCAGTGCTTACGCGGAGGGAACTCACAATGAGCAGTTCTTC.